This T cell receptor beta chain was found in a study of shared clonotypes between healthy human individuals. This CDR3 has 13 amino acids. Trimming pared 6 bases from V and 2 bases from J, leaving 5 bases between. Germline assignment: CDR1 MNHEY and CDR2 SMNVEV (reference sequence). The naive CD8 population came from CD45RO-negative cells selected for CCR7, without terminally differentiated effector memory CD45RA+ cells. Study-level results: Larger estimated richness was generally seen in naive subsets than in memory subsets. Relative to clonotypes present in all four donors, those not shared had lower generation probabilities.

The assay was immunoSEQ multiplex PCR, and TCRdb's table has in-frame clones only and misses some. The sample yields roughly 2.1 million clones, about 93% seen once. Comment on this clone: Its antigen remains unidentified.

The clonotype comes from a man younger than 35 in good health. Some clones in this sample may be carry-over from other donors' samples. The chain combines TRBV27 with TRBJ2-6; D unresolved. Specimen: naive CD8+ T cells from PBMCs. CDR3 sequence: CASSRTGANVLTF. CDR3 in DNA: TGTGCCAGCAGCCGGACTGGGGCCAACGTCCTGACTTTC.